This passage covers 21 T cell receptor beta chains from one sample sequenced in a study of high-grade serous ovarian cancer treatment subgroups. Tumor samples were obtained before definitive surgery or chemotherapy. Some clones are missing from TCRdb's copy, which holds only in-frame ones; the method was immunoSEQ multiplex PCR. The top ten hold 5.1% of the sample, which has some 1,700 clones, roughly three quarters seen once. Source material: tumor tissue. The receptors were gathered from a human donor with high-grade serous ovarian cancer.

This sequence joins TRBV28 and TRBJ1-2; 7 nucleotides match TRBD1. From germline, CDR1 is MDHEN and CDR2 SYDVKM. CDR3 length equals 14 residues. V was pared by 6 bases and J by 8 bases, with 12 bases of the junction left unmatched. As DNA, the CDR3 is TGTGCCAGCAGCCGGGTATCGACAGGGTTCGGCTACACCTTC. Translated, it gives CASSRVSTGFGYTF.

V and J are TRBV4-2 and TRBJ1-4, with 10 bases that match TRBD1. CDR3 length: 16 residues. Per germline, CDR1 LGHNA and CDR2 YNFKEQ. J was trimmed by 7 bases and V by 2 bases; bases with no gene match: 7. The CDR3 spells CASSQLLDRGGEKLFF. In DNA, the CDR3 is TGTGCCAGCAGCCAACTCCTGGACAGGGGGGGTGAAAAACTGTTTTTT.

The chain uses TRBV21-1 and TRBJ2-7; the listed D gene, TRBD2, was not tested against the DNA. TRBV21-1 is tagged as a pseudogene. The CDR3 extends over 16 amino acids. In DNA, the CDR3 is TGTGCCAGCAGCAGTCTAGGGAGGGACACCGCCTACGAGCAGTACTTC. Its protein is CASSSLGRDTAYEQYF.

CDR3 coding DNA: TGTGCCAGCTCTTTCAGGTCGGGGGGGAATGAGCAGTTCTTC. This translates into CASSFRSGGNEQFF. The chain is built from TRBV11-3 and TRBJ2-1, with 8 positions matching TRBD2. This CDR3 spans 14 amino acids. Germline V gene sequence: CDR1 SGHNT, CDR2 YENEEA. The V gene end was trimmed by 8 bases and the J gene end by 7 bases; junction bases not matched to a gene: 10. Full variable domain (rest looked up from reference TRBV11-3 and TRBJ2-1): EAGVVQSPRYKIIEKKQPVAFWCNPISGHNTLYWYLQNLGQGPELLIRYENEEAVDDSQLPKDRFSAERLKGVDSTLKIQPAELGDSAVYLCASSFRSGGNEQFFGPGTRLTVL.

This sequence joins TRBV18 and TRBJ2-7; 7 nucleotides agree with TRBD1. The CDR3 sequence is 14 residues long. J gave up 4 bases and V 2 bases, and 5 bases lay outside the gene matches. In germline, CDR1 is KGHSH, CDR2 LQKENI. The CDR3 DNA sequence: TGTGCCAGCTCACCAAGGACAGGCGATTACGAGCAGTACTTC. Translating it yields CASSPRTGDYEQYF.

The chain carries TRBV6-5 and TRBJ1-2, with 7 bases fitting TRBD1. The CDR3 loop spans 14 amino acids. Trimming at V came to 2 bases and at J to 4 bases, leaving 4 bases not matched to a gene. CDR1 is MNHEY, CDR2 SVGAGI, per germline. CDR3 nucleotide sequence: TGTGCCAGCAGTTACGGGGCAGGGGGCTATGGCTACACCTTC. This gives the protein CASSYGAGGYGYTF.

CDR3: CASSSVAGSSYEQYF. CDR3 DNA: TGTGCCAGCAGCTCCGTAGCGGGTAGCTCCTACGAGCAGTACTTC. The chain couples TRBV9 to TRBJ2-7, with 7 positions matching TRBD2. The CDR3 is 15 residues long. J lost 0 bases, V lost 4 bases, and 7 bases had no gene match. From germline, CDR1 is SGDLS and CDR2 YYNGEE.

This clone was seen a handful of times. V and J are TRBV7-2 and TRBJ1-3; TRBD1 matches at 8 bases. This CDR3 has 17 residues. Germline CDR1 reads SGHTA; CDR2 reads FQGNSA. V shed 5 bases, J shed 0 bases, and the junction held 9 bases outside the gene matches. CDR3 DNA sequence: TGTGCCAGCAGCCCCCGACAGGGGAAGCCCTCTGGAAACACCATATATTTT. Translation gives CASSPRQGKPSGNTIYF.

The rearrangement uses TRBV5-3 and TRBJ2-1; D is perhaps TRBD2 (6 bases). TRBV5-3 is known as an ORF, though its function is uncertain. CDR3 length equals 16 residues. Trimming pared 0 bases from V and 8 bases from J, leaving 18 bases between. CDR3 sequence: CARSLEGLLVGHEQFF. As DNA, the CDR3 is TGTGCCAGAAGCTTGGAGGGACTCCTCGTAGGGCATGAGCAGTTCTTC.

The rearrangement uses TRBV14 and TRBJ2-3; TRBD1 might be the D (5 bases). V lost 8 bases and J 0 bases, leaving 15 bases between the germline ends. This CDR3 is built from 15 residues. Germline V CDR1 and CDR2: SGHDN, FVKESK. The chain's CDR3 is CASSSRAGSTDTQYF. CDR3 coding DNA: TGTGCCAGCTCCTCCAGGGCTGGGAGCACAGATACGCAGTATTTT.

The rearrangement links TRBV6-5 to TRBJ2-2, with D unresolved. Trimming took 7 bases from V and 1 from J, leaving 7 bases between them. The CDR3 loop spans 13 amino acids. Germline CDR1 is MNHEY and CDR2 is SVGAGI. In nucleotides, the CDR3 is TGTGCCAGCATTGAGCAGAACACCGGGGAGCTGTTTTTT. It is translated as CASIEQNTGELFF.

The table lists this clone with a few counts. The chain recombines TRBV6-6 with TRBJ1-4; D not resolved. Germline loops: CDR1 MNHNY, CDR2 SVGAGI (reference sequence). V gave up 6 bases and J gave up 3 bases, with 8 bases separating them. The CDR3 consists of 13 residues. The CDR3 loop reads CASSQKSNEKLFF. In DNA, the CDR3 is TGTGCCAGCAGCCAGAAGTCTAATGAAAAACTGTTTTTT.

The rearrangement uses TRBV10-3 and TRBJ2-1, with D hard to call. V lost 2 bases and J 0 bases, leaving 8 bases between the germline ends. The V gene's germline CDR1 is ENHRY and CDR2 SYGVKD. The CDR3 extends over 15 amino acids. CDR3 residues: CAISEMVSSYNEQFF. The DNA of the CDR3 is TGTGCCATCAGTGAGATGGTAAGCTCCTACAATGAGCAGTTCTTC.

Comment on this clone: This sample also contains other DNA sequences that code for the same CDR3. The chain carries TRBV7-2 and TRBJ2-7, with D possibly matching TRBD2 (5 bases). Germline V gene data show CDR1 as SGHTA and CDR2 as FQGNSA. V was trimmed by 5 bases and J by 2 bases, leaving 7 bases between them. The CDR3 is 12 amino acids. The DNA for the CDR3 is TGTGCCAGCAGCCCCGGGGCCTACGAGCAGTACTTC. Protein sequence: CASSPGAYEQYF.

This clone was seen a few times. The genes are TRBV5-1 and TRBJ2-2; 11 bases agree with TRBD2. This CDR3 comprises 16 residues. Per the germline V gene, CDR1 is SGHRS and CDR2 is YFSETQ. The V and J ends lost 0 bases and 5 bases, in that order; junction bases with no gene match: 3. The CDR3 sequence is CASSLALAGGTGELFF. As DNA, the CDR3 is TGCGCCAGCAGCTTGGCTCTAGCGGGAGGTACCGGGGAGCTGTTTTTT.

As for this clone: A junction end diverges from the germline sequence, so it may reflect a read error. The gene calls are TRBV5-5 and TRBJ2-3; 8 nucleotides line up with TRBD2. This CDR3 spans 15 amino acids. Germline loops: CDR1 SGHKS, CDR2 YYEKEE (reference sequence). This CDR3 reads CASSWVGSGKTSYDF. CDR3 nucleotides: TGTGCCAGCAGCTGGGTGGGTAGCGGGAAGACGAGTTATGATTTT. The variable domain in full, completed from reference TRBV5-5 and TRBJ2-3, reads DAGVTQSPTHLIKTRGQQVTLRCSPISGHKSVSWYQQVLGQGPQFIFQYYEKEERGRGNFPDRFSARQFPNYSSELNVNALLLGDSALYLCASSWVGSGKTSYDFGPGTRLTVL.

V is TRBV4-3 and J is TRBJ2-1, with a possible D match to TRBD2 (6 bases). The CDR3 loop spans 15 amino acids. Between the trimmed V and J ends, which lost 0 bases and 10 bases, there was a span of 16 bases. The V gene's germline CDR1 is LGHNA and CDR2 YSLEER. The CDR3 loop is CASSQDVRAGREQFF. CDR3 in DNA: TGCGCCAGCAGCCAAGATGTCCGGGCGGGAAGAGAGCAGTTCTTC.

The gene calls are TRBV19 and TRBJ1-4; D remains unclear. CDR1 and CDR2 (germline): LNHDA, SQIVND (reference sequence). The CDR3 covers 14 residues. Between the trimmed V and J ends, which lost 5 bases and 5 bases, there was a span of 12 bases. CDR3 sequence reads: CASSLKRGNEKLFF. The CDR3 DNA is TGTGCCAGTAGTCTAAAAAGAGGAAATGAAAAACTGTTTTTT.

This clone was seen more than once but under ten times. V usage is TRBV4-2 and J usage is TRBJ1-1; D call uncertain. V shed 6 bases and J shed 1 base, with 9 bases lying between them. CDR1 and CDR2 from the germline V gene are LGHNA and YNFKEQ. This CDR3 is 13 amino acids long. CDR3 in DNA: TGTGCCAGCAGGTTTTCGGAGAACACTGAAGCTTTCTTT. Translating gives CASRFSENTEAFF.

The chain employs TRBV29-1 and TRBJ2-5, with 13 bases identical to TRBD2. The CDR3 is 14 residues long. Germline V gene sequence: CDR1 SQVTM, CDR2 ANQGSEA. The junction had 7 bases not matched to a gene; V was cut back by 7 bases and J by 5 bases. The CDR3 DNA reads as TGCAGCGCTGGGACTAGCGGGATAGGTGAGACCCAGTACTTC. Encoded protein: CSAGTSGIGETQYF.

This clone was seen only once. This chain links TRBV18 with TRBJ2-7; no clear D. Trimming stripped 2 bases from V and 5 bases from J, with 10 bases between. The germline CDR1 and CDR2 sequences are KGHSH and LQKENI. This CDR3 is 13 amino acids long. CDR3 amino acids: CASSPSGSDEQYF. CDR3 bases: TGTGCCAGCTCACCATCAGGTTCCGACGAGCAGTACTTC.